These 10 T cell receptor beta chains came from one sample sequenced in a study of blood T cell repertoires in COVID-19. TCRdb's table, derived via immunoSEQ multiplex PCR, lists solely in-frame clones and lacks some. The sample shows approximately 220,000 clones, 70% to 90% of them seen only once. Sequenced: peripheral blood. The source is a man between 35 and 55 years old with acute or convalescent COVID-19.

This clone was counted between two and nine times. Other DNA sequences in the same sample also yield this CDR3. The rearrangement joins TRBV7-2 to TRBJ2-1, with D unclear. This CDR3 is 12 amino acids long. Trimming removed 2 bases from V and 6 bases from J, with 5 bases in between. Germline V gene data show CDR1 as SGHTA and CDR2 as FQGNSA. Written as DNA, the CDR3 is TGTGCCAGCAGCTTAACTCGCAATGAGCAGTTCTTC. Its translation is CASSLTRNEQFF.

CDR3 protein: CASSEGGDSNQPQHF. The CDR3 bases are TGTGCCAGCAGTGAGGGAGGCGATAGCAATCAGCCCCAGCATTTT. V and J are TRBV2 and TRBJ1-5; D uncertain. Trimming took 3 bases from V and 0 from J, leaving 9 bases between them. Per germline, CDR1 SNHLY and CDR2 FYNNEI. The CDR3 covers 15 residues.

The chain has TRBV29-1 and TRBJ2-1; 7 bases agree with TRBD2. Germline CDR1 is SQVTM and CDR2 is ANQGSEA. The CDR3 spans 15 residues. The V segment lost 6 bases and the J segment 3 bases; nucleotides outside the gene matches: 11. DNA for the CDR3: TGCAGCGTCCCTATGGGGGGGTTCTTCTACAATGAGCAGTTCTTC. Translating gives CSVPMGGFFYNEQFF.

CDR3 sequence reads: CASSSRVGSGGTQYF. Here the CDR3 DNA reads TGTGCCAGCAGCTCACGCGTTGGGAGTGGCGGTACGCAGTATTTT. The gene calls are TRBV11-3 and TRBJ2-3, with TRBD2 as a possible D gene (5 bases). There are 15 residues in the CDR3. Trimming removed 4 bases at V and 8 bases at J, with 19 bases between. The germline V gene has CDR1 SGHNT and CDR2 YENEEA. Full variable domain (rest looked up from reference TRBV11-3 and TRBJ2-3): EAGVVQSPRYKIIEKKQPVAFWCNPISGHNTLYWYLQNLGQGPELLIRYENEEAVDDSQLPKDRFSAERLKGVDSTLKIQPAELGDSAVYLCASSSRVGSGGTQYFGPGTRLTVL.

The rearrangement uses TRBV7-8 and TRBJ1-1; 7 bases are a match to TRBD1. Per the germline V gene, CDR1 is SGHVS and CDR2 is FQNEAQ. This CDR3 comprises 15 residues. With 8 bases clipped from V and 0 bases from J, the junction kept 9 bases outside the gene matches. CDR3 in amino acids: CASAAGQNMNTEAFF. In DNA, the CDR3 is TGTGCCAGCGCTGCGGGACAGAACATGAACACTGAAGCTTTCTTT.

The rearrangement joins TRBV30 to TRBJ2-1; 10 positions match TRBD2. J gave up 8 bases and V 4 bases, and 5 bases lay outside the gene matches. Germline lookup yields CDR1 GTSNPN and CDR2 SVGIG (reference sequence). The CDR3 covers 13 residues. In DNA, the CDR3 is TGTGCCTGGACTAGCGGGAGAGAAGATGAGCAGTTCTTC. Encoded protein: CAWTSGREDEQFF.

This chain uses TRBV7-2 with TRBJ2-3; D remains unclear. The ends were cut back, 6 bases at V and 1 base at J, with 14 bases in the middle. This CDR3 comprises 15 residues. Germline CDR1 SGHTA, CDR2 FQGNSA. The CDR3 sequence is CASSSGPEGTDTQYF. Written as DNA, the CDR3 is TGTGCCAGCAGTTCCGGTCCCGAGGGCACAGATACGCAGTATTTT. Full variable domain (remainder filled in from reference TRBV7-2 and TRBJ2-3): GAGVSQSPSNKVTEKGKDVELRCDPISGHTALYWYRQSLGQGLEFLIYFQGNSAPDKSGLPSDRFSAERTGGSVSTLTIQRTQQEDSAVYLCASSSGPEGTDTQYFGPGTRLTVL.

The J gene is TRBJ1-5, the V gene TRBV19; D remains ambiguous. Between the trimmed V and J ends, which lost 4 bases and 2 bases, there was a span of 12 bases. Germline loops: CDR1 LNHDA, CDR2 SQIVND (reference sequence). This CDR3 comprises 15 residues. Written as DNA, the CDR3 is TGTGCCAGTAGTAGCGGATGGGGAGGCAATCAGCCCCAGCATTTT. Translating it yields CASSSGWGGNQPQHF.

The chain joins TRBV6-2 or TRBV6-3 to TRBJ2-1, with a weak D call TRBD2 (5 bases). From germline, CDR1 is MNHEY and CDR2 SVGEGT. The CDR3 spans 16 residues. With 2 bases removed from V and 3 bases from J, the gap between germline ends came to 14 bases. The CDR3 bases are TGTGCCAGCAGTTACCCCAAGGACGGGAACTACAATGAGCAGTTCTTC. It encodes CASSYPKDGNYNEQFF.

The chain combines TRBV5-1 with TRBJ1-2; 7 bases fit TRBD1. The germline gives CDR1 SGHRS, CDR2 YFSETQ. The CDR3 has 15 amino acids. V shed 4 bases, J shed 0 bases, and the junction held 6 bases outside the gene matches. The CDR3 DNA follows: TGCGCCAGCAGCACGGGACAGTTAGCTAACTATGGCTACACCTTC. This gives the protein CASSTGQLANYGYTF.